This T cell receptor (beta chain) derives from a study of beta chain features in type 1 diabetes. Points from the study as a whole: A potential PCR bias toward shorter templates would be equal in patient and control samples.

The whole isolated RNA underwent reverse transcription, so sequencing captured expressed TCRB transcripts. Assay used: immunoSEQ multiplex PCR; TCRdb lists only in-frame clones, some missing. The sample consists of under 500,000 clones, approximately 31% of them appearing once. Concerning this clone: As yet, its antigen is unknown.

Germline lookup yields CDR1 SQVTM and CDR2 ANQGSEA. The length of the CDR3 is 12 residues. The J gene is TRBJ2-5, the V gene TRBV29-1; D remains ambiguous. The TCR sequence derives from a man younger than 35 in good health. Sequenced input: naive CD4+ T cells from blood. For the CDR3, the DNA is TGCACCTCCTTGGGGTATGGGGAGACCCAGTACTTC. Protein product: CTSLGYGETQYF. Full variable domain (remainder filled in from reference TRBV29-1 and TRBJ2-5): SAVISQKPSRDICQRGTSLTIQCQVDSQVTMMFWYRQQPGQSLTLIATANQGSEATYESGFVIDKFPISRPNLTFSTLTVSNMSPEDSSIYLCTSLGYGETQYFGPGTRLLVL.